This record concerns one TCR beta chain sequence. Its antigen is still unknown. Produced via immunoSEQ multiplex PCR; TCRdb's table is partial and in-frame only. Here the sample spans 80,000 to 100,000 clones, just over 85% being singletons. V was trimmed by 2 bases and J by 4 bases, leaving 8 bases between them. Germline values: CDR1 SGHDN, CDR2 FVKESK. The CDR3 totals 13 residues. These data come from a study of T cell responses to AZD1222 COVID-19 vaccine. Whole-study findings and limits: The reported proportion of spike-specific TCRs targeting unmutated variant regions was nearly half. After two AZD1222 doses, spike-specific TCR breadth and depth rose versus day 0.

This TCR came from an adult in good health. This chain connects TRBV14 to TRBJ1-1, with D maybe TRBD1 (6 bases). Source: peripheral blood, taken on day 0 of MenACWY control vaccination. DNA for the CDR3: TGTGCCAGCAGCCAATCCAGGGGCACTGAAGCTTTCTTT. This encodes CASSQSRGTEAFF.